This TCR beta chain was identified in a study of OX40 agonist ivuxolimab in advanced cancers. Study-wide background: A diagnosis of hepatocellular carcinoma, melanoma, renal cell or head and neck cancer was present in dose-escalation patients.

The J segment lost 9 bases and the V segment lost 6 bases, leaving 12 bases of the junction unmatched. CDR3 length: 16 residues. Per germline, CDR1 MGHDK and CDR2 SYGVNS. This table comes from immunoSEQ multiplex PCR, and its TCRdb copy is limited to in-frame clones, with some not included. The sample lists about 48,000 clones; approximately 90% were seen once. The sequence came from an adult with an advanced solid tumor such as melanoma, head and neck, liver or kidney cancer. The source material was CD4+ or CD8+ T cells sorted from blood, sampled in a trial of the OX40 agonist ivuxolimab. V usage is TRBV25-1 and J usage is TRBJ1-6, with TRBD1 matching 9 bases. The CDR3 bases are TGTGCCAGCAGGGAAAGAAGGACAGGGGTTTTTTCACCCCTCCACTTT. As protein: CASRERRTGVFSPLHF. Drawing the rest from reference TRBV25-1 and TRBJ1-6, the complete variable domain is EADIYQTPRYLVIGTGKKITLECSQTMGHDKMYWYQQDPGMELHLIHYSYGVNSTEKGDLSSESTVSRIRTEHFPLTLESARPSHTSQYLCASRERRTGVFSPLHFGNGTRLTVT.